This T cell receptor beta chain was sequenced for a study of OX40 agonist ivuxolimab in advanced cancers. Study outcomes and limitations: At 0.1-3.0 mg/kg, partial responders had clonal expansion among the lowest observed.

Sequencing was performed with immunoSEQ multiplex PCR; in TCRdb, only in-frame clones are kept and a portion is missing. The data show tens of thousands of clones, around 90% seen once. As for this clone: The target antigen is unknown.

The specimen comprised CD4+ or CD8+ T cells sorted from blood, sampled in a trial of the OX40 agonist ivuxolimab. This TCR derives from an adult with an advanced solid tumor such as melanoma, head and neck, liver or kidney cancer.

CDR3 protein: CASSLDFPKASTDTQYF. The CDR3 bases are TGTGCCAGCAGCTTAGATTTCCCCAAAGCTAGCACAGATACGCAGTATTTT. V gene TRBV7-2 combines with J gene TRBJ2-3; D remains ambiguous. CDR1 and CDR2 from the germline V gene are SGHTA and FQGNSA. V was pared by 1 base and J by 0 bases, with 14 bases between. This CDR3 has 17 residues. Complete variable domain (other parts from reference TRBV7-2 and TRBJ2-3): GAGVSQSPSNKVTEKGKDVELRCDPISGHTALYWYRQSLGQGLEFLIYFQGNSAPDKSGLPSDRFSAERTGGSVSTLTIQRTQQEDSAVYLCASSLDFPKASTDTQYFGPGTRLTVL.